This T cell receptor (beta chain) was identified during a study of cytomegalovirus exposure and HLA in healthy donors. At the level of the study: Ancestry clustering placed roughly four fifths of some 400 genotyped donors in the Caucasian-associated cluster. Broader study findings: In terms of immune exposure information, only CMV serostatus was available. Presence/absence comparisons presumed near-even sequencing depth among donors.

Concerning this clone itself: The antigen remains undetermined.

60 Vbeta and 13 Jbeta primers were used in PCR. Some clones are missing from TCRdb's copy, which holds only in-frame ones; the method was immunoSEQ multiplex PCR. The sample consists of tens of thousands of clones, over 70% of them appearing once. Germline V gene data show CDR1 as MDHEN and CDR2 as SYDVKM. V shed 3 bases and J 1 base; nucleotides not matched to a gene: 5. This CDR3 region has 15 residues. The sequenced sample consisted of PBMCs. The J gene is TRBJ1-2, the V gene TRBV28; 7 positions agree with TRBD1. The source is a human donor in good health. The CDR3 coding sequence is TGTGCCAGCAGTTTGACAGGGCAGGATAACTATGGCTACACCTTC. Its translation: CASSLTGQDNYGYTF.